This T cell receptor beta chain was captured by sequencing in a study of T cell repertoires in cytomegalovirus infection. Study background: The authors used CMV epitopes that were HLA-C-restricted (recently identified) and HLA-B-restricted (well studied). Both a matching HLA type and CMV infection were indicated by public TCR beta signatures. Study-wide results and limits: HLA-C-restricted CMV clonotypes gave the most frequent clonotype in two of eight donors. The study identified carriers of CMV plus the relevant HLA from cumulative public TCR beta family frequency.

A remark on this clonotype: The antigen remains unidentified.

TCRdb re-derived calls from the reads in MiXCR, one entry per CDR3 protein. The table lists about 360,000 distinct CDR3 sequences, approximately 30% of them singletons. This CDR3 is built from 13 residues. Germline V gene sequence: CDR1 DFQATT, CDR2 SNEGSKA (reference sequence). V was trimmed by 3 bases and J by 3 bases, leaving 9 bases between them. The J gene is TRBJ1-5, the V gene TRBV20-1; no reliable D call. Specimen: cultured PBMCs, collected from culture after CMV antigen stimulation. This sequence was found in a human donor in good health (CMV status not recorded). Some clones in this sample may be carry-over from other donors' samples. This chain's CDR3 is CSARGGNNQPQHF. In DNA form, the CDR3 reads TGCAGTGCTAGGGGTGGGAACAATCAGCCCCAGCATTTT.